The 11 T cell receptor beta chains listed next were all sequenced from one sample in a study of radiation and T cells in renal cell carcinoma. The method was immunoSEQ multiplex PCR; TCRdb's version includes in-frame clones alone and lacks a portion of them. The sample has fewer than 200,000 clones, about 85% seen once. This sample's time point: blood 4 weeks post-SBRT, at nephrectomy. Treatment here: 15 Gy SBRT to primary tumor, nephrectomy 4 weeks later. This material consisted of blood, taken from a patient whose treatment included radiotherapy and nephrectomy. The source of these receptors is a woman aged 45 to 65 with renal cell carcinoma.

DNA of the CDR3: TGTGCCAGCAGCCAGGACTCTTCGGGCCGTGGAATGAACACTGAAGCTTTCTTT. Translated, it gives CASSQDSSGRGMNTEAFF. V usage is TRBV7-9 and J usage is TRBJ1-1, with D uncertain. V was trimmed by 5 bases and J by 0 bases, leaving 22 bases between them. This CDR3 has 18 amino acids. Looked up from germline, CDR1 is SEHNR and CDR2 is FQNEAQ (reference sequence).

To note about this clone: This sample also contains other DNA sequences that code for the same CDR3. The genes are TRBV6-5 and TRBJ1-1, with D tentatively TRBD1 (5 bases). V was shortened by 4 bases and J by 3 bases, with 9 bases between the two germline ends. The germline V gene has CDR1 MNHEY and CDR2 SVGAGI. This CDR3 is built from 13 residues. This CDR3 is CASSSTRDTEAFF. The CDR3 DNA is TGTGCCAGCAGTTCAACCAGGGACACTGAAGCTTTCTTT.

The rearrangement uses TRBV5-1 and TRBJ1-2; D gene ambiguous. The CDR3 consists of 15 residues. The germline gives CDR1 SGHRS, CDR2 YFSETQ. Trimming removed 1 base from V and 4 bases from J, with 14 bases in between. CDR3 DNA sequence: TGCGCCAGCAGCTTGTTTGAGGACGGATCCTATGGCTACACCTTC. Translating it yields CASSLFEDGSYGYTF.

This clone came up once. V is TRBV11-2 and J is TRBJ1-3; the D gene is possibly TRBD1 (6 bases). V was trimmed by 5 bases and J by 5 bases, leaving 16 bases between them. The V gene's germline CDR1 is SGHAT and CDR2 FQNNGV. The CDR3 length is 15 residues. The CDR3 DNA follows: TGTGCCAGCAGCCCCGGCAGGGGTTCTCGAAACACCATATATTTT. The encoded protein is CASSPGRGSRNTIYF.

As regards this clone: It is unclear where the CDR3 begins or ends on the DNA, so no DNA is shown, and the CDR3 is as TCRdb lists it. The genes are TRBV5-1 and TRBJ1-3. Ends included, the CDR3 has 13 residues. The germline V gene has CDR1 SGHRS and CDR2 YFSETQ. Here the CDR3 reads CASSPVGAGTRDF.

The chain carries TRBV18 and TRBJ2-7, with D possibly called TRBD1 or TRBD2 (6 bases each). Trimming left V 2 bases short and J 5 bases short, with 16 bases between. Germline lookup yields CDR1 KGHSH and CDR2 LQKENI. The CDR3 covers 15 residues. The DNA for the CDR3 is TGTGCCAGCTCACCAAGGCGGGACACCGCCCACGAGCAGTACTTC. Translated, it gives CASSPRRDTAHEQYF.

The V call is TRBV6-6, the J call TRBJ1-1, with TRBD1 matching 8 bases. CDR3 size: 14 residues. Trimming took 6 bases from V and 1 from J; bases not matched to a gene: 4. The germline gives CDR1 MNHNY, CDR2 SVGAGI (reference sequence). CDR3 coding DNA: TGTGCCAGCAGCATAGGACAGGGGAACACTGAAGCTTTCTTT. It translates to CASSIGQGNTEAFF.

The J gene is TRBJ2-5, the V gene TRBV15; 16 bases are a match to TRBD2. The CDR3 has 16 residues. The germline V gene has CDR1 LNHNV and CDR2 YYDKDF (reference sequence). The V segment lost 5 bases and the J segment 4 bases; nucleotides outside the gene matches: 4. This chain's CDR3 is CATSPGTSGGVETQYF. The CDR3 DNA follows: TGTGCCACCAGCCCCGGGACTAGCGGGGGGGTAGAGACCCAGTACTTC.

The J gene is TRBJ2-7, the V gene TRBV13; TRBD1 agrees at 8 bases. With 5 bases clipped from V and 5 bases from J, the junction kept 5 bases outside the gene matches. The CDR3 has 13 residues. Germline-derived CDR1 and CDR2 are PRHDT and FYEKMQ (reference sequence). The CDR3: CASSLKDRDEQYF. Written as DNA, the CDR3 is TGTGCCAGCAGCCTAAAGGACAGGGACGAGCAGTACTTC.

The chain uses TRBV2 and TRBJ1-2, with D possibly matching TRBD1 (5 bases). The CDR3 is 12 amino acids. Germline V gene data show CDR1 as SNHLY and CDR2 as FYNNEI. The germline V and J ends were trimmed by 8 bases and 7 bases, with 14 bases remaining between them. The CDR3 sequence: CASVGGDFGYTF. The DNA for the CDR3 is TGTGCCAGCGTCGGTGGGGACTTTGGCTACACCTTC.

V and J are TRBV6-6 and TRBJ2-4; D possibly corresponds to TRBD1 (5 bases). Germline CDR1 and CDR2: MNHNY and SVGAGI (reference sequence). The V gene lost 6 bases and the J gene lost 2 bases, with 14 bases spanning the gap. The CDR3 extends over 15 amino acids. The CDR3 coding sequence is TGTGCCAGCAGGGAGCAGGGTCCTCCCAAAAACATTCAGTACTTC. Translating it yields CASREQGPPKNIQYF.